This passage covers 10 T cell receptor beta chains from one sample sequenced in a study of T cells in Graves' hyperthyroidism and ophthalmopathy (dated by TCRdb to the late 2010s). Libraries were built with multiplex PCR. The reads were generated on an Illumina HiSeq 2000. The TCR beta CDR3 regions were amplified from the RNA transcripts. A first-round RT-PCR of the TCR CDR3 used the HTBI primer set with the Qiagen OneStep RT-PCR kit. TCRdb trimmed the raw reads at Q25, called clones with MiXCR and kept productive beta chains. Identical CDR3 proteins give one entry, which carries the most common genes and DNA. The sample yields about 560,000 distinct CDR3 sequences; about a sixth were counted once. Approximately 18% of the sample is taken by the ten largest. Sequencing was done on a sample of blood. These receptors came from a young woman with Graves' hyperthyroidism.

This clonotype was seen only a few times. This chain joins TRBV19 and TRBJ2-1, with 8 bases aligning to TRBD2. This CDR3 is 14 amino acids long. Germline V lookup: CDR1 LNHDA, CDR2 SQIVND (reference sequence). V was pared by 5 bases and J by 6 bases, with 6 bases of the junction left unmatched. In nucleotides, the CDR3 is TGTGCCAGTAGTGCCTCGGGAGGGCCCAATGAGCAGTTCTTC. Amino acid sequence: CASSASGGPNEQFF.

This clonotype was detected ten times or more. The genes are TRBV20-1 and TRBJ2-7, with 7 positions matching TRBD1. V gave up 4 bases and J gave up 0 bases; unmatched junction bases: 6. The CDR3 length is 14 residues. Germline V lookup: CDR1 DFQATT, CDR2 SNEGSKA (reference sequence). The chain's CDR3 is CSATRDSSSYEQYF. CDR3 nucleotide sequence: TGCAGTGCTACCCGGGACAGCAGCTCCTACGAGCAGTACTTC.

In this sample, this clonotype turned up many times. This chain connects TRBV11-1 to TRBJ2-1; 10 bases match TRBD2. CDR3 length: 14 residues. The V segment lost 5 bases and the J segment 7 bases; nucleotides outside the gene matches: 5. CDR1 is SGHAT, CDR2 FQDESV, per germline (reference sequence). In nucleotides, the CDR3 is TGTGCCAGCAGCCCGAGCGGGAGGGTGAATGAGCAGTTCTTC. Encoded protein: CASSPSGRVNEQFF. Looking up the rest from reference TRBV11-1 and TRBJ2-1 gives the full variable domain: EAEVAQSPRYKITEKSQAVAFWCDPISGHATLYWYRQILGQGPELLVQFQDESVVDDSQLPKDRFSAERLKGVDSTLKIQPAELGDSAMYLCASSPSGRVNEQFFGPGTRLTVL.

This rearrangement joins TRBV2 to TRBJ1-3; D is uncertain. Trimming shortened V by 6 bases and J by 0 bases, and 15 bases separated the two germline ends. The CDR3 length is 16 residues. Germline CDR1 reads SNHLY; CDR2 reads FYNNEI. The CDR3 reads CASSKSGGFSGNTIYF. In DNA form, the CDR3 reads TGTGCCAGCAGCAAGTCGGGTGGCTTCTCTGGAAACACCATATATTTT.

This clonotype appeared many times. The chain couples TRBV7-8 to TRBJ2-7; no clear D gene. Germline V CDR1 and CDR2: SGHVS, FQNEAQ. The V end lost 5 bases, the J end lost 2 bases, and 16 bases lay between the germline ends. This CDR3 region has 15 residues. The CDR3, as DNA: TGTGCCAGCAGCCTATCCAGCCCTCAGCCCTACGAGCAGTACTTC. This translates into CASSLSSPQPYEQYF.

Many counts were recorded for this clonotype. This chain uses TRBV7-2 with TRBJ1-2; TRBD1 matches 9 bases. This CDR3 has 14 amino acids. The germline CDR1 and CDR2 sequences are SGHTA and FQGNSA. V lost 5 bases and J lost 8; bases outside the gene matches: 9. The CDR3 sequence is CASSPRGQGDGYTF. For the CDR3, the DNA is TGTGCCAGCAGCCCGAGGGGACAGGGCGACGGCTACACCTTC.

This clonotype showed up many times. This chain uses TRBV29-1 with TRBJ2-7, with D hard to call. The V gene's germline CDR1 is SQVTM and CDR2 ANQGSEA. The CDR3 loop spans 11 amino acids. Trimming shortened V by 7 bases and J by 1 base, and 8 bases separated the two germline ends. The CDR3 sequence: CSAGESYEQYF. The DNA of the CDR3 is TGCAGCGCCGGAGAGTCCTACGAGCAGTACTTC.

This clonotype has just a few counts. This chain connects TRBV29-1 to TRBJ1-5; TRBD1 agrees at 9 bases. The V segment lost 8 bases and the J segment 2 bases; nucleotides outside the gene matches: 7. The CDR3 contains 14 residues. Germline CDR1 reads SQVTM; CDR2 reads ANQGSEA. The CDR3 here is CSPEGQGRNQPQHF. CDR3 sequence (DNA): TGCAGCCCGGAAGGACAGGGGCGCAATCAGCCCCAGCATTTT.

The table lists this clonotype with many counts. The V call is TRBV10-3, the J call TRBJ2-7; D remains ambiguous. The CDR3 totals 11 residues. The germline V gene encodes CDR1 ENHRY and CDR2 SYGVKD. V lost 3 bases, J lost 4 bases, and 4 bases lay in between. The CDR3 DNA reads TGTGCCATCAGTGAACGATACGAGCAGTACTTC. Protein sequence: CAISERYEQYF.

This clonotype was detected ten times or more. V usage is TRBV7-2 and J usage is TRBJ2-1; D unresolved. Between the trimmed V and J ends, which lost 6 bases and 12 bases, there was a span of 9 bases. From germline, CDR1 is SGHTA and CDR2 FQGNSA. The CDR3 has 10 residues. Here the CDR3 DNA reads TGTGCCAGCAGTCCCAGATCGCAGTTCTTC. This translates into CASSPRSQFF.